This T cell receptor (beta chain) stems from a study of T cell responses to AZD1222 COVID-19 vaccine. Overall study findings and caveats: Of spike-specific TCRs, nearly half reportedly target regions left unmutated in variants. Mostly white British, mostly female donors; authors suggested clonal diversity may be underestimated. The study sampled repertoires only after the peak T cell response.

Note on this clone: Its target is unknown.

The germline V gene has CDR1 LNHNV and CDR2 YYDKDF (reference sequence). The CDR3 has 15 amino acids. Trimming left V 2 bases short and J 3 bases short, with 14 bases between. Using immunoSEQ multiplex PCR, the repertoire was profiled, and TCRdb retains in-frame clones only, with some absent. This sample has about 140,000 clones; about 90% occur once, and the top ten carry 7.5%. The sequences come from peripheral blood, collected 28 days after the second dose of the MenACWY control vaccine. V usage is TRBV15 and J usage is TRBJ2-7; the D gene is possibly TRBD1 (5 bases). This clonotype was obtained from an adult who received the MenACWY meningococcal vaccine as a control. The CDR3 DNA is TGTGCCACCAGCAGACCCGGACAACGTGTCTACGAGCAGTACTTC. Translating gives CATSRPGQRVYEQYF.